These 25 T cell receptor beta chains share one sample of origin, sequenced in a study of CD8 T cells in ankylosing spondylitis. TCRdb reanalysed the 5' RACE reads using MiXCR and keeps one entry per CDR3 protein. The sample has around 320,000 distinct CDR3 sequences, roughly 20% seen once. The specimen was blood, either unsorted or a sorted T cell fraction (not recorded which). The receptors come from a female donor with ankylosing spondylitis or in good health (not recorded which).

This clonotype was found a few times. The V gene is TRBV29-1, the J gene TRBJ2-1; tentative D call: TRBD2 (6 bases). The V gene's germline CDR1 is SQVTM and CDR2 ANQGSEA. Trimming shortened V by 4 bases and J by 9 bases, and 16 bases separated the two germline ends. The CDR3 has 13 amino acids. The CDR3 coding sequence is TGCAGCGTTGGGGTAACCGGGGGAGTTGAGCAGTTCTTC. Translation gives CSVGVTGGVEQFF.

The chain carries TRBV24-1 and TRBJ2-4; the D is unclear. Germline V gives CDR1 KGHDR, CDR2 SFDVKD. V was trimmed by 1 base and J by 0 bases, leaving 9 bases between them. This CDR3 comprises 16 residues. The CDR3 coding sequence is TGTGCCACCAGTGATTTTCACAGTCTAGCCAAAAACATTCAGTACTTC. Translation: CATSDFHSLAKNIQYF.

J is TRBJ2-1 and V is TRBV10-3; 10 bases line up with TRBD2. The V and J ends lost 2 bases and 8 bases, in that order; junction bases with no gene match: 15. Germline CDR1 reads ENHRY; CDR2 reads SYGVKD. CDR3 length: 18 amino acids. CDR3 nucleotides: TGTGCCATCAGTGAGAGGGTTGGAGGAGCGGGAGGGCCCTATGAGCAGTTCTTC. Encoded protein: CAISERVGGAGGPYEQFF.

V gene TRBV6-1 combines with J gene TRBJ1-3, with D possibly matching TRBD1 (5 bases). Germline V gene lookup returns CDR1 MNHNS and CDR2 SASEGT. This CDR3 spans 15 amino acids. Trimming took off 1 base at V and 4 bases at J, with 11 bases between the two ends. The CDR3 is CASSEGMGRGNTIYF. The CDR3 nucleotides read TGTGCCAGCAGTGAAGGCATGGGGCGAGGAAACACCATATATTTT.

The rearrangement joins TRBV4-2 to TRBJ1-2; 8 nucleotides line up with TRBD1. V lost 4 bases, J lost 5 bases, and 9 bases stayed unmatched. CDR1 and CDR2 from the germline V gene are LGHNA and YNFKEQ. The CDR3 spans 15 residues. This chain's CDR3 is CASSPGGQGDYGYTF. The CDR3 DNA reads as TGTGCCAGCAGCCCCGGAGGACAGGGTGATTATGGCTACACCTTC.

This clonotype was found once. This rearrangement joins TRBV12-3 or TRBV12-4 to TRBJ2-1; 9 bases are a match to TRBD1. The CDR3 consists of 15 residues. V shed 6 bases, J shed 1 base, and the junction held 4 bases outside the gene matches. The CDR3 region is CASSRTGDSYNEQFF. The CDR3 region has the DNA TGTGCCAGCAGCCGGACAGGGGATTCCTACAATGAGCAGTTCTTC.

This clonotype has only a few counts. The chain employs TRBV6-1 and TRBJ2-1; D remains ambiguous. Germline V lookup: CDR1 MNHNS, CDR2 SASEGT. The CDR3 consists of 15 residues. Trimming removed 6 bases from V and 5 bases from J, with 17 bases in between. CDR3 in DNA: TGTGCCAGCAGCGTTCGGACCACGTTCAACAATGAGCAGTTCTTC. Translated: CASSVRTTFNNEQFF.

This clonotype was detected only a few times. The V and J genes are TRBV6-1 and TRBJ2-3, with D hard to call. CDR1 is MNHNS and CDR2 is SASEGT in the germline V gene. The CDR3 covers 11 residues. V was shortened by 8 bases and J by 2 bases, with 5 bases between the two germline ends. The CDR3 DNA reads as TGTGCCAGCCTTCACACAGATACGCAGTATTTT. Residues: CASLHTDTQYF.

The V and J genes are TRBV7-6 and TRBJ1-1; D may be TRBD1 (6 bases). The germline CDR1 and CDR2 sequences are SGHVS and FNYEAQ. V lost 4 bases and J lost 9, with 18 bases in between. The CDR3 is 14 amino acids. The CDR3 DNA is TGTGCCAGCAGCTCAAGAATGGGGGGCTGGCAAGCTTTCTTT. It codes for CASSSRMGGWQAFF.

The rearrangement links TRBV20-1 to TRBJ2-1; 9 nucleotides match TRBD1. J gave up 7 bases and V 0 bases, and 7 bases lay outside the gene matches. The CDR3 has 15 residues. CDR1 DFQATT and CDR2 SNEGSKA come from the germline V gene (reference sequence). This CDR3 reads CSARDPGQGFNEQFF. The CDR3 nucleotides read TGCAGTGCTAGAGATCCGGGACAGGGATTTAATGAGCAGTTCTTC.

The chain combines TRBV5-1 with TRBJ2-1; the match to TRBD2 covers 13 bases. The length of the CDR3 is 16 residues. V was clipped by 4 bases and J by 4 bases; unmatched bases: 5. CDR1 and CDR2 (germline): SGHRS, YFSETQ. The CDR3 loop reads CASSRETSGRYNEQFF. Written as DNA, the CDR3 is TGCGCCAGCAGCCGCGAGACTAGCGGGAGGTACAATGAGCAGTTCTTC.

This clonotype was seen a handful of times. The chain has TRBV7-2 and TRBJ1-4, with 8 bases lining up with TRBD1. Germline CDR1 SGHTA, CDR2 FQGNSA. This CDR3 has 14 amino acids. V dropped 4 bases and J dropped 8; count of bases not matched to a gene: 6. The CDR3 DNA reads TGTGCCAGCAGCTCGGGCGCAGGGGGCGAAAAACTGTTTTTT. As protein: CASSSGAGGEKLFF.

The rearrangement uses TRBV20-1 and TRBJ2-3; the D is unclear. Deletions cut 0 bases from V and 6 bases from J, with 7 bases between. Germline V gene lookup returns CDR1 DFQATT and CDR2 SNEGSKA (reference sequence). The CDR3 contains 12 residues. The CDR3 nucleotides read TGCAGTGCTAGAGAAGTGGGGGATACGCAGTATTTT. It specifies CSAREVGDTQYF.

The chain joins TRBV12-3 or TRBV12-4 to TRBJ2-3; D call uncertain. CDR3 length: 12 residues. V lost 5 bases and J lost 3, with 6 bases in between. Here the CDR3 reads CASSTQTDTQYF. The CDR3 DNA reads TGTGCCAGCAGTACCCAGACAGATACGCAGTATTTT.

This clonotype was observed many times. The chain links TRBV12-3 or TRBV12-4 to TRBJ2-7; no firm D call. The CDR3 covers 13 residues. Trimming took 3 bases from V and 6 from J, leaving 12 bases between them. This CDR3 reads CASSFGVSGEQYF. In nucleotides, the CDR3 is TGTGCCAGCAGTTTTGGGGTTTCGGGCGAGCAGTACTTC.

The rearrangement links TRBV15 to TRBJ1-2; no clear D gene. Germline V gene data show CDR1 as LNHNV and CDR2 as YYDKDF (reference sequence). CDR3 length equals 14 residues. V shed 0 bases and J shed 7 bases, with 12 bases lying between them. CDR3 amino acids: CATSRDRFAGGYTF. Written as DNA, the CDR3 is TGTGCCACCAGCAGAGACCGATTTGCAGGTGGCTACACCTTC.

This clonotype was observed a single time. This chain joins TRBV7-6 and TRBJ2-7, with a tentative D call TRBD2 (7 bases). CDR1 is SGHVS and CDR2 is FNYEAQ in the germline V gene. CDR3 length equals 14 residues. V lost 5 bases and J lost 4, with 15 bases in between. The CDR3 protein is CASSPRGGGYEQYF. The CDR3 DNA follows: TGTGCCAGCAGCCCCCGGGGAGGGGGTTACGAGCAGTACTTC.

This clonotype turned up a few times. The genes are TRBV29-1 and TRBJ2-2; D may match TRBD1 or TRBD2 (5 bases each). This CDR3 has 13 residues. With 4 bases removed from V and 4 bases from J, the gap between germline ends came to 10 bases. Germline CDR1 reads SQVTM; CDR2 reads ANQGSEA. The CDR3 reads CSVVVGTTGELFF. The CDR3 DNA follows: TGCAGCGTTGTCGTAGGGACCACCGGGGAGCTGTTTTTT.

The chain employs TRBV20-1 and TRBJ2-7; D is ambiguous. With 0 bases removed from V and 0 bases from J, the gap between germline ends came to 6 bases. The germline V gene encodes CDR1 DFQATT and CDR2 SNEGSKA (reference sequence). The CDR3 runs 13 residues. The CDR3, as DNA: TGCAGTGCTAGAGATACAGTCTCCTACGAGCAGTACTTC. Translated: CSARDTVSYEQYF.

This clonotype was counted many times. The rearrangement joins TRBV29-1 to TRBJ2-7; 9 bases map to TRBD1. This CDR3 comprises 12 residues. Germline loops: CDR1 SQVTM, CDR2 ANQGSEA. Germline trimming cut 6 bases from V and 2 bases from J; bases unmatched to any gene: 2. The CDR3: CSVRQGAYEQYF. DNA for the CDR3: TGCAGCGTAAGACAGGGGGCCTACGAGCAGTACTTC.

The sample holds a few counts of this clonotype. V gene TRBV7-9 combines with J gene TRBJ1-3; D remains unclear. Germline loops: CDR1 SEHNR, CDR2 FQNEAQ (reference sequence). The CDR3 runs to 14 residues. Trimming removed 2 bases from V and 4 bases from J, with 9 bases in between. DNA of the CDR3: TGTGCCAGCAGCTTATCCGTACGAGGAAACACCATATATTTT. Its translation is CASSLSVRGNTIYF. Full variable domain (missing parts from reference TRBV7-9 and TRBJ1-3): DTGVSQNPRHKITKRGQNVTFRCDPISEHNRLYWYRQTLGQGPEFLTYFQNEAQLEKSRLLSDRFSAERPKGSFSTLEIQRTEQGDSAMYLCASSLSVRGNTIYFGEGSWLTVV.

This clonotype has at least ten counts. The chain employs TRBV24-1 and TRBJ2-1, with D maybe TRBD1 (6 bases). The ends were cut back, 8 bases at V and 10 bases at J, with 14 bases in the middle. This CDR3 has 12 residues. CDR1 and CDR2 from the germline V gene are KGHDR and SFDVKD. For the CDR3, the DNA is TGTGCCACCACCCCAGGGGTCGAGGAGCAGTTCTTC. Translation gives CATTPGVEEQFF.

The rearrangement links TRBV11-1 to TRBJ2-5; tentatively, D is TRBD1 (6 bases). This CDR3 is 15 amino acids long. CDR1 SGHAT and CDR2 FQDESV come from the germline V gene (reference sequence). Trimming pared 5 bases from V and 4 bases from J, leaving 17 bases between. CDR3 DNA: TGTGCCAGCAGCCCCCAGGGGCAGGGCTTAGAGACCCAGTACTTC. This sequence encodes CASSPQGQGLETQYF.

This clonotype appeared a few times. The chain links TRBV9 to TRBJ2-5; 8 positions agree with TRBD2. Looked up from germline, CDR1 is SGDLS and CDR2 is YYNGEE. The CDR3 runs to 13 residues. The junction had 4 bases not matched to a gene; V was cut back by 4 bases and J by 5 bases. CDR3 in DNA: TGTGCCAGCAGCCCCCGGACTAGCGAGACCCAGTACTTC. Amino acids: CASSPRTSETQYF.

This chain joins TRBV20-1 and TRBJ2-1, with D tentatively TRBD1 or TRBD2 (5 bases each). The CDR3 runs to 14 residues. CDR1 and CDR2 from the germline V gene are DFQATT and SNEGSKA (reference sequence). Trimming took 0 bases from V and 10 from J, leaving 16 bases between them. The CDR3 protein is CSARDRGRVWEQFF. As DNA, the CDR3 is TGCAGTGCTAGAGATCGGGGCCGGGTATGGGAGCAGTTCTTC.